This TCR beta chain derives from a study of T cell responses to AZD1222 COVID-19 vaccine. V lost 4 bases to trimming and J lost 1 base, with 6 bases between them. The germline V gene has CDR1 SGHRS and CDR2 YFSETQ. CDR3 length: 12 amino acids. Sequencing used immunoSEQ multiplex PCR; TCRdb keeps in-frame clones, though not all of them. Among 65,000 to 70,000 clones listed, about 88% were seen once. The TCR sequence derives from an adult in good health. V and J are TRBV5-1 and TRBJ2-7; D not certain. The source was peripheral blood, collected on day 0 of AZD1222 vaccination. For the CDR3, the DNA is TGCGCCAGCAGCCTGTATTCCTACGAGCAGTACTTC. This codes for CASSLYSYEQYF. Variable domain in full (rest from reference TRBV5-1 and TRBJ2-7): KAGVTQTPRYLIKTRGQQVTLSCSPISGHRSVSWYQQTPGQGLQFLFEYFSETQRNKGNFPGRFSGRQFSNSRSEMNVSTLELGDSALYLCASSLYSYEQYFGPGTRLTVT.